The next 13 T cell receptor beta chains were all read from a single sample in a study of post-analysis software for immune sequencing data. Unique molecular identifiers had been added to the TCR beta cDNA libraries. TCRdb redid the calling of the PCR reads with MiXCR, one entry per CDR3 protein. The repertoire holds 350,000 to 500,000 distinct CDR3 sequences, with 39% as singletons. The antigens of these receptors remain unknown. The study, taken as a whole, reports: There were roughly five TRBV segments more frequent in patients than controls, and TRBV5-6, TRBV5-1 and TRBV20-1 were among them.

Sequencing was carried out using blood. The receptor source for this set is a girl aged 2-10 years with multiple sclerosis.

This clonotype has just a few counts. The CDR3 protein is CSARKSQAYEQYF. The CDR3 DNA reads as TGCAGTGCTAGAAAGTCCCAGGCCTACGAGCAGTACTTC. The chain employs TRBV20-1 and TRBJ2-7; D is undetermined. Trimming pared 2 bases from V and 2 bases from J, leaving 10 bases between. The CDR3 covers 13 residues. Germline V gene sequence: CDR1 DFQATT, CDR2 SNEGSKA (reference sequence).

This clonotype occurred once. As DNA, the CDR3 is TGTGCCAGCAGTTCTCAAGCGGGGGGGCGGCAAGAGACCCAGTACTTC. This gives the protein CASSSQAGGRQETQYF. V usage is TRBV27 and J usage is TRBJ2-5; 10 bases agree with TRBD2. V lost 4 bases to trimming and J lost 2 bases; unmatched junction nucleotides: 7. Germline CDR1 is MNHEY and CDR2 is SMNVEV (reference sequence). CDR3 length equals 16 residues.

This sequence joins TRBV28 and TRBJ2-3; TRBD1 matches 7 bases. This CDR3 contains 17 residues. Germline loops: CDR1 MDHEN, CDR2 SYDVKM. V lost 1 base to trimming and J lost 5 bases; unmatched junction nucleotides: 12. The chain's CDR3 is CASSLSPGTALGDTQYF. The DNA of the CDR3 is TGTGCCAGCAGTTTATCCCCCGGGACAGCCTTGGGAGATACGCAGTATTTT.

The rearrangement uses TRBV28 and TRBJ2-6; D not certain. Germline V gene lookup returns CDR1 MDHEN and CDR2 SYDVKM. Trimming removed 3 bases from V and 0 bases from J, with 12 bases in between. The CDR3 spans 17 residues. Here the CDR3 DNA reads TGTGCCAGCAGTTTCCCGGGCTTTCCCTCTGGGGCCAACGTCCTGACTTTC. It is translated as CASSFPGFPSGANVLTF. Based on the CDR3 plus reference TRBV28 and TRBJ2-6, the full variable domain is DVKVTQSSRYLVKRTGEKVFLECVQDMDHENMFWYRQDPGLGLRLIYFSYDVKMKEKGDIPEGYSVSREKKERFSLILESASTNQTSMYLCASSFPGFPSGANVLTFGAGSRLTVL.

The J gene is TRBJ2-6, the V gene TRBV2, with D possibly matching TRBD2 (5 bases). V was pared by 0 bases and J by 1 base, with 13 bases between. The germline V gene encodes CDR1 SNHLY and CDR2 FYNNEI. The CDR3 sequence is 18 residues long. DNA for the CDR3: TGTGCCAGCAGTGAAGCACGGGGAATTCGATCTGGGGCCAACGTCCTGACTTTC. It translates to CASSEARGIRSGANVLTF.

This clonotype was recorded a few times. One end of the junction is discordant with germline, which a read error may explain. The rearrangement joins TRBV29-1 to TRBJ2-7; 10 nucleotides agree with TRBD1. This CDR3 comprises 15 residues. CDR1 is SQVTM and CDR2 is ANQGSEA in the germline V gene. For the CDR3, the DNA is TGCAGCGCCTGTTCAGGGACAGGGGCTGCCTACGGGCAGGACTTC. Encoded protein: CSACSGTGAAYGQDF.

The chain's CDR3 is CASRREPGRLLSPLHF. The CDR3 DNA follows: TGTGCCAGCAGAAGAGAGCCAGGGAGGCTATTGTCACCCCTCCACTTT. The V gene is TRBV6-1, the J gene TRBJ1-6; the D gene is possibly TRBD1 (5 bases). Germline CDR1 reads MNHNS; CDR2 reads SASEGT. The CDR3 covers 16 residues. The V gene lost 6 bases and the J gene lost 10 bases, with 22 bases spanning the gap.

The CDR3 sequence is CASGYPDRALDEQYF. The CDR3 DNA is TGTGCTAGTGGTTATCCTGACAGGGCCCTCGACGAGCAGTACTTC. The chain uses TRBV12-5 and TRBJ2-7; 7 bases are a match to TRBD1. The CDR3 runs to 15 residues. The V gene end was trimmed by 4 bases and the J gene end by 5 bases; junction bases not matched to a gene: 11. Germline V gene lookup returns CDR1 LGHNT and CDR2 FRNRAP.

Of note for this clonotype: Possible read error: a much larger clone is one base away. The chain joins TRBV5-1 to TRBJ2-7, with 12 nucleotides matching TRBD2. From germline, CDR1 is SGHRS and CDR2 YFSETQ. This CDR3 has 16 amino acids. CDR3 sequence reads: CACSLVASGGAYEQYF. The CDR3 DNA reads as TGCGCCTGCAGCTTGGTCGCTAGCGGGGGGGCCTACGAGCAGTACTTC.

This clonotype was found a few times. This chain joins TRBV6-5 and TRBJ1-1, with D unresolved. In germline, CDR1 is MNHEY, CDR2 SVGAGI. The CDR3 has 13 residues. V was pared by 7 bases and J by 1 base, with 10 bases between. The CDR3 DNA reads TGTGCCAGCACCACCCAGGAGAACACTGAAGCTTTCTTT. It yields the protein CASTTQENTEAFF.

The rearrangement joins TRBV7-3 to TRBJ2-7; 8 bases are a match to TRBD2. Trimming took 5 bases from V and 6 from J; bases not matched to a gene: 12. CDR3 length: 15 amino acids. CDR1 SGHTA and CDR2 FQGTGA come from the germline V gene. The CDR3 DNA follows: TGTGCCAGCAGCCCAACCCATGGACTAGCCTCCGAGCAGTACTTC. Amino acids: CASSPTHGLASEQYF. Filled out from reference TRBV7-3 and TRBJ2-7, the complete variable domain reads GAGVSQTPSNKVTEKGKYVELRCDPISGHTALYWYRQSLGQGPEFLIYFQGTGAADDSGLPNDRFFAVRPEGSVSTLKIQRTERGDSAVYLCASSPTHGLASEQYFGPGTRLTVT.

This chain uses TRBV20-1 with TRBJ2-7; unclear D gene. Germline V lookup: CDR1 DFQATT, CDR2 SNEGSKA (reference sequence). The CDR3 consists of 13 residues. Between the trimmed V and J ends, which lost 4 bases and 1 base, there was a span of 11 bases. The DNA of the CDR3 is TGCAGTGCTAAACCTCCCCAATCCTACGAGCAGTACTTC. Encoded protein: CSAKPPQSYEQYF.

This clonotype was counted a few times. The chain uses TRBV5-6 and TRBJ2-7; D tentatively reads TRBD1 or TRBD2 (5 bases each). Trimming shortened V by 4 bases and J by 4 bases, and 9 bases separated the two germline ends. The germline V gene encodes CDR1 SGHDT and CDR2 YYEEEE. The CDR3 contains 12 residues. The CDR3 spells CASSGAGYEQYF. The CDR3 DNA follows: TGTGCCAGCAGCGGGGCGGGTTACGAGCAGTACTTC.